The rows below give T cell receptor beta chains drawn from one sample of a study of cytomegalovirus exposure and HLA in healthy donors. TCRdb's table, derived via immunoSEQ multiplex PCR, lists solely in-frame clones and lacks some. The sample shows some 250,000 clones, roughly 82% of them seen only once. The sequenced sample consisted of PBMCs. The origin of the receptors is a woman between 40 and 55 years old in good health and CMV-seropositive. Each CDR3 is given with its conserved first and last residue. The D gene is left open where the match is weak. Clone size is not always given. Where it is, it says once, few, many or a class for expanded clones.

v_call	d_call	clone_size	j_call	cdr3_nt	cdr3_aa
TRBV6-5	TRBD1	once	TRBJ2-7	TGTGCCAGCAGCGACAGGGTTGTCGGGCAGTACTTC	CASSDRVVGQYF
TRBV12-5	.	.	TRBJ2-4	TGTGCTAGTGGTTTTGGGGGGGGCAGAGGAAACATTCAGTACTTC	CASGFGGGRGNIQYF
TRBV5-1	TRBD2	.	TRBJ2-5	TGCGCCAGCAGCTCCCTTGGCGGGGGGGCAGTAGAGGCCCAGTACTTC	CASSSLGGGAVEAQYF
TRBV18	.	.	TRBJ1-3	TGTGCCAGCTCACCACCCTCCGGAAACACCATATATTTT	CASSPPSGNTIYF
TRBV4-1	.	.	TRBJ2-5	TGCGCCAGCAGCCAAGCCTATCAAGAGACCCAGTACTTC	CASSQAYQETQYF
TRBV5-1	.	few	TRBJ2-2	TGCGCCAGCAGCTTGGGGTCTTGGGCAGGGAACACCGGGGAGCTGTTTTTT	CASSLGSWAGNTGELFF
TRBV11-3	TRBD1	few	TRBJ2-1	TGTGCCAGCAGCTTAGGGGGACAGGTCTACAATGAGCAGTTCTTC	CASSLGGQVYNEQFF
TRBV5-6	.	.	TRBJ2-7	TGTGCCAGCAGCTTTATCTCGCGGAACTACGAGCAGTACTTC	CASSFISRNYEQYF
TRBV21-1	.	.	TRBJ2-1	TGTGCCAGCAGCAAAGTAAACGAGCGGGTCTACAATGAGCAGTTCTTC	CASSKVNERVYNEQFF
TRBV15	TRBD2	.	TRBJ2-3	TGTGCCACCAGCAGAGATCGATGGCGGGAGGGCAAGCGGACAGATACGCAGTATTTT	CATSRDRWREGKRTDTQYF
TRBV5-1	TRBD1	.	TRBJ1-4	TGCGCCAGCACTAAGACAGGGGAGGATGAAAAACTGTTTTTT	CASTKTGEDEKLFF
TRBV7-2	.	.	TRBJ1-2	TGTGCCAGCAGCTTACGGGGGGGGCGCAAGGATGTGGGAGGCTACACCTTC	CASSLRGGRKDVGGYTF
TRBV6-1	.	.	TRBJ1-1	TGTGCCAGCAGTGTAGAGACAGGTACTGAAGCTTTCTTT	CASSVETGTEAFF
TRBV19	.	.	TRBJ2-7	TGTGCCAGTAGTATTTCTGCAGACTCGTACTACGAGCAGTACTTC	CASSISADSYYEQYF
TRBV7-9	.	.	TRBJ2-1	TGTGCCAGCAGCCTCCAGGGGAGCCAATACAATGAGCAGTTCTTC	CASSLQGSQYNEQFF
TRBV7-8	TRBD1	few	TRBJ1-2	TGTGCCAGCAGCTTGGGACAGGGGGCAGGCTACACCTTC	CASSLGQGAGYTF
TRBV2	.	.	TRBJ1-1	TGTGCCAGCAGTGAAAGACTAGCTGACACTGAAGCTTTCTTT	CASSERLADTEAFF
TRBV5-6	.	.	TRBJ2-1	TGTGCCAGCAGCGCAGCAGGGGGGTGGAATGAGCAGTTCTTC	CASSAAGGWNEQFF
TRBV4-2	.	.	TRBJ1-2	TGTGCCAGCAGCCAGCGGAATACCTACGGGAACTATGGCTACACCTTC	CASSQRNTYGNYGYTF
TRBV7-2	TRBD2	.	TRBJ2-2	TGTGCCAGCAGCTCCTCTAGCGGGCCCGGGGAGCTGTTTTTT	CASSSSSGPGELFF
TRBV29-1	TRBD1	.	TRBJ1-2	TGCAGCGTTCGAGAAGGACAGGGCATAGGCGGCTACACCTTC	CSVREGQGIGGYTF
TRBV5-1	.	.	TRBJ1-2	TGCGCCAGCAGCTCTCAGGGCGGGAGTGGTGGCTACACCTTC	CASSSQGGSGGYTF